Below, 9 T cell receptor beta chains from the same sample are listed, as sequenced in a study of vaccination effects on CD4 cells after COVID-19. Assay used: immunoSEQ multiplex PCR; TCRdb lists only in-frame clones, some missing. The repertoire includes about 24,000 clones, over 55% of them detected once, and 12% sits in the top ten. Under the ViraFEST assay, PBMC were stimulated with viral peptide pools so that antigen-specific CD4+ T cells expanded. Sequencing was performed afterwards. At the end of more than 8 days of culture, CD4+ T cells were isolated. Absence of prior SARS-CoV-2 infection characterized the vaccine recipients, who showed negative nucleocapsid antibodies. These receptors have no known antigen. Material: CD4+ T cells from PBMCs cultured with HCoV-OC43 spike peptides, obtained before COVID-19 vaccination. The sample's subset: HCoV-OC43 spike overlapping peptide pool stimulation. Source of these receptors: a human donor who received a COVID-19 vaccine.

This clone has just one count. This sequence joins TRBV7-9 and TRBJ1-4; possibly TRBD1 for D (6 bases). V was pared by 4 bases and J by 5 bases, with 14 bases between. Germline loops: CDR1 SEHNR, CDR2 FQNEAQ (reference sequence). CDR3 length: 15 amino acids. In nucleotides, the CDR3 is TGTGCCAGCAGCTCCTTGAGGGGGGCAAATGAAAAACTGTTTTTT. This translates into CASSSLRGANEKLFF.

The table lists this clone with a few counts. The V and J genes are TRBV18 and TRBJ1-2; 9 nucleotides line up with TRBD1. This CDR3 has 15 residues. Trimming cost V 2 bases and J 8 bases; bases outside gene matches: 9. The germline gives CDR1 KGHSH, CDR2 LQKENI. In DNA form, the CDR3 reads TGTGCCAGCTCACCAGGGAGACAGGGGGGTTCGGGCTACACCTTC. It encodes CASSPGRQGGSGYTF. The whole variable domain, remainder taken from reference TRBV18 and TRBJ1-2, is NAGVMQNPRHLVRRRGQEARLRCSPMKGHSHVYWYRQLPEEGLKFMVYLQKENIIDESGMPKERFSAEFPKEGPSILRIQQVVRGDSAAYFCASSPGRQGGSGYTFGSGTRLTVV.

The chain couples TRBV5-4 to TRBJ2-5; tentatively, D is TRBD2 (6 bases). Trimming removed 1 base from V and 1 base from J, with 14 bases in between. The CDR3 extends over 16 amino acids. Germline lookup yields CDR1 SGHNT and CDR2 YYREEE (reference sequence). This chain's CDR3 is CASSLLLGGVQETQYF. The CDR3 DNA reads as TGTGCCAGCAGCTTGCTTCTCGGGGGTGTCCAAGAGACCCAGTACTTC.

The chain carries TRBV6-1 and TRBJ1-5; unclear D gene. Germline V gene sequence: CDR1 MNHNS, CDR2 SASEGT. V was cut by 0 bases and J by 5 bases, with 17 bases left in between. The CDR3 sequence is 17 residues long. The CDR3 loop is CASSEAQGFQSYQPQHF. DNA for the CDR3: TGTGCCAGCAGTGAAGCGCAAGGGTTTCAGTCTTATCAGCCCCAGCATTTT.

The V and J genes are TRBV7-7 and TRBJ2-3; tentative D call: TRBD2 (5 bases). The CDR3 spans 15 residues. Trimming took off 0 bases at V and 0 bases at J, with 7 bases between the two ends. Germline CDR1 reads SSHAT; CDR2 reads FNYEAQ (reference sequence). The CDR3 nucleotides are TGTGCCAGCAGCTTAGCGCTAGCTAGCACAGATACGCAGTATTTT. Its translation is CASSLALASTDTQYF.

The chain uses TRBV4-1 and TRBJ2-7, with a weak D call TRBD2 (5 bases). With 0 bases removed from V and 4 bases from J, the gap between germline ends came to 16 bases. Germline V gene data show CDR1 as MGHRA and CDR2 as YSYEKL. CDR3 size: 16 residues. CDR3 protein: CASSQERRQRRYEQYF. The CDR3 nucleotides read TGCGCCAGCAGCCAAGAGAGGCGGCAGCGGCGGTACGAGCAGTACTTC.

This sequence joins TRBV7-9 and TRBJ1-1; D ambiguous. With 6 bases removed from V and 8 bases from J, the gap between germline ends came to 16 bases. Germline CDR1 is SEHNR and CDR2 is FQNEAQ (reference sequence). The CDR3 has 13 amino acids. CDR3 amino acids: CASSNPGAREAFF. CDR3 coding DNA: TGTGCCAGCAGTAACCCGGGCGCCAGGGAAGCTTTCTTT.

The rearrangement uses TRBV11-2 and TRBJ1-1, with D possibly matching TRBD1 (6 bases). Germline CDR1 is SGHAT and CDR2 is FQNNGV. The CDR3 is 15 residues long. V was shortened by 1 base and J by 1 base, with 10 bases between the two germline ends. The CDR3 DNA is TGTGCCAGCAGCTTAGGAGGGGGAAGGAACACTGAAGCTTTCTTT. It yields the protein CASSLGGGRNTEAFF.

This clone occurred a few times. The chain joins TRBV11-2 to TRBJ1-6; D perhaps matches TRBD1 (6 bases). Trimming left V 1 base short and J 9 bases short, with 10 bases between. CDR1 and CDR2 from the germline V gene are SGHAT and FQNNGV. CDR3 length: 14 amino acids. As DNA, the CDR3 is TGTGCCAGCAGCTTAGCAGGGGTGGTTTCACCCCTCCACTTT. Translation gives CASSLAGVVSPLHF.